The 22 T cell receptor beta chains in this list originate from one sample, sequenced in a study of blood T cell repertoires in COVID-19. Assay used: immunoSEQ multiplex PCR; TCRdb lists only in-frame clones, some missing. The table includes some 13,000 clones, 73% detected once. The specimen was peripheral blood. These receptors came from a human donor in a cohort sampled during active COVID-19.

The count of this clone is one. The V call is TRBV6-1, the J call TRBJ2-5, with a possible D match to TRBD2 (7 bases). Trimming pared 1 base from V and 7 bases from J, leaving 16 bases between. This CDR3 region has 15 residues. The germline V gene encodes CDR1 MNHNS and CDR2 SASEGT. The DNA of the CDR3 is TGTGCCAGCAGTGAAGTAGTCGGGGGGCGCGGGACCCAGTACTTC. This codes for CASSEVVGGRGTQYF.

This chain links TRBV18 with TRBJ2-7; TRBD1 aligns across 10 bases. From germline, CDR1 is KGHSH and CDR2 LQKENI. The trim removed 3 bases at V and 7 bases at J, leaving 6 bases unmatched. The CDR3 runs to 14 residues. CDR3 loop: CASSPDRGRWEQYF. The CDR3 DNA follows: TGTGCCAGCTCACCCGACAGGGGGCGCTGGGAGCAGTACTTC.

This clone is categorized as large. The chain combines TRBV6-5 with TRBJ1-3, with 9 positions matching TRBD1. The CDR3 is 14 amino acids. The V segment lost 7 bases and the J segment 4 bases; nucleotides outside the gene matches: 5. Germline lookup yields CDR1 MNHEY and CDR2 SVGAGI. Written as DNA, the CDR3 is TGTGCCAGCACCGGGGACAGGGCCGGAAACACCATATATTTT. Translation gives CASTGDRAGNTIYF.

This clone came up once. This chain uses TRBV7-8 with TRBJ2-7, with D perhaps matching TRBD2 (5 bases). The CDR3 consists of 12 residues. CDR1 and CDR2 (germline): SGHVS, FQNEAQ. The V end was cut by 5 bases, the J end by 10 bases, with 15 bases between. CDR3 DNA: TGTGCCAGCAGCACCTACCGCCCGGGACAGTACTTC. This translates into CASSTYRPGQYF.

The chain recombines TRBV4-1 with TRBJ2-6; 7 bases are a match to TRBD1. CDR1 and CDR2 from the germline V gene are MGHRA and YSYEKL. The CDR3 has 16 residues. J was trimmed by 2 bases and V by 2 bases; bases with no gene match: 3. The CDR3 DNA is TGCGCCAGCAGCCAACCCACAGGGGCTGGGGCCAACGTCCTGACTTTC. Its protein is CASSQPTGAGANVLTF.

CDR3 coding DNA: TGTGCCAGCAGCTTAGCTGGGACAGGCTCCTACGAGCAGTACTTC. Translating gives CASSLAGTGSYEQYF. This chain uses TRBV7-9 with TRBJ2-7; 8 bases map to TRBD1. Losses at the gene ends were 0 bases for V and 0 bases for J; bases not matched to a gene: 1. Looked up from germline, CDR1 is SEHNR and CDR2 is FQNEAQ (reference sequence). The CDR3 extends over 15 amino acids.

This clone was observed once. The rearrangement joins TRBV15 to TRBJ2-3, with 14 bases that match TRBD2. CDR1 is LNHNV, CDR2 YYDKDF, per germline (reference sequence). CDR3 size: 15 residues. The V gene end was trimmed by 9 bases and the J gene end by 4 bases; junction bases not matched to a gene: 6. Written as DNA, the CDR3 is TGTGCCACGCAATCGACTAGCGGGGGGGCAGATACGCAGTATTTT. Amino acid sequence: CATQSTSGGADTQYF.

Here the CDR3 reads CASSPRGEETQYF. CDR3 in DNA: TGTGCCAGTAGTCCCCGGGGGGAGGAGACCCAGTACTTC. V is TRBV19 and J is TRBJ2-5, with 7 bases aligning to TRBD2. Trimming removed 5 bases from V and 5 bases from J; junction bases left unmatched: 5. Germline V gene lookup returns CDR1 LNHDA and CDR2 SQIVND (reference sequence). CDR3 length: 13 amino acids. Filled out from reference TRBV19 and TRBJ2-5, the complete variable domain reads DGGITQSPKYLFRKEGQNVTLSCEQNLNHDAMYWYRQDPGQGLRLIYYSQIVNDFQKGDIAEGYSVSREKKESFPLTVTSAQKNPTAFYLCASSPRGEETQYFGPGTRLLVL.

V usage is TRBV6-5 and J usage is TRBJ2-7; TRBD1 is a possible D gene (5 bases). The CDR3 is 13 residues long. V lost 4 bases to trimming and J lost 7 bases, with 14 bases between them. Germline loops: CDR1 MNHEY, CDR2 SVGAGI. The CDR3 nucleotides read TGTGCCAGCAGTTCCCAGGGTAGAAGGGAGCAGTACTTC. The encoded protein is CASSSQGRREQYF.

This rearrangement joins TRBV9 to TRBJ1-2; D is ambiguous. Germline CDR1 and CDR2: SGDLS and YYNGEE. This CDR3 comprises 16 residues. V lost 4 bases and J 4 bases, leaving 20 bases between the germline ends. CDR3 in DNA: TGTGCCAGCAGCCCCCCCGCGAGGAGGAGCAGCTATGGCTACACCTTC. Translating gives CASSPPARRSSYGYTF.

The chain uses TRBV19 and TRBJ1-2, with D uncertain. CDR1 and CDR2 (germline): LNHDA, SQIVND (reference sequence). The CDR3 runs to 14 residues. V lost 4 bases, J lost 8 bases, and 17 bases lay in between. CDR3 sequence reads: CASSTPGLLWGYTF. In nucleotides, the CDR3 is TGTGCCAGTAGTACTCCTGGACTCCTCTGGGGCTACACCTTC.

The chain employs TRBV6-2 or TRBV6-3 and TRBJ2-7, with D perhaps TRBD2 (5 bases). This CDR3 spans 13 amino acids. Looked up from germline, CDR1 is MNHEY and CDR2 is SVGEGT. Trimming pared 6 bases from V and 3 bases from J, leaving 12 bases between. The CDR3 bases are TGTGCCAGCAGCGCCCGTGAGGGCTACGAGCAGTACTTC. The encoded protein is CASSAREGYEQYF.

In this sample, this clone turned up once. Compared with germline, one end of the junction differs, possibly owing to a read error. The gene calls are TRBV7-9 and TRBJ2-7; the match to TRBD1 covers 12 bases. The germline V gene encodes CDR1 SEHNR and CDR2 FQNEAQ (reference sequence). The CDR3 has 16 amino acids. The CDR3 DNA sequence: TGTGCCAGCAGCTATGTACCGGGACAGGGGGCACCCGGGACAACCTTC. Translated: CASSYVPGQGAPGTTF.

The chain is built from TRBV24-1 and TRBJ1-1, with D possibly being TRBD1 (6 bases). Germline CDR1 reads KGHDR; CDR2 reads SFDVKD. The CDR3 has 13 residues. V lost 1 base, J lost 7 bases, and 9 bases lay in between. The CDR3 nucleotides read TGTGCCACCAGTGATTTCTGGACAGATGAAGCTTTCTTT. This encodes CATSDFWTDEAFF.

The rearrangement uses TRBV11-2 and TRBJ2-5; possibly TRBD1 for D (6 bases). Trimming took 5 bases from V and 5 from J, leaving 24 bases between them. Germline V gene data show CDR1 as SGHAT and CDR2 as FQNNGV. The CDR3 has 17 amino acids. CDR3 nucleotide sequence: TGTGCCAGCAGCGTTAAAAATAGGGCTGGGGGCTATGAGACCCAGTACTTC. Translation: CASSVKNRAGGYETQYF.

The V and J genes are TRBV11-3 and TRBJ2-5; TRBD2 aligns across 7 bases. Trimming cost V 0 bases and J 4 bases; bases outside gene matches: 5. Germline assignment: CDR1 SGHNT and CDR2 YENEEA. The CDR3 totals 15 residues. The CDR3 DNA is TGTGCCAGCAGCTTAGAGGAGCGGGATCGAGAGACCCAGTACTTC. It yields the protein CASSLEERDRETQYF.

The chain employs TRBV12-3 or TRBV12-4 and TRBJ1-1; D remains unclear. V lost 3 bases, J lost 0 bases, and 2 bases lay in between. This CDR3 contains 12 residues. CDR3 amino acids: CASSFMNTEAFF. The DNA of the CDR3 is TGTGCCAGCAGTTTTATGAACACTGAAGCTTTCTTT.

The V and J genes are TRBV3-1 (or the pseudogene TRBV3-2) and TRBJ1-5; 7 bases agree with TRBD1. CDR1 is LGHDT and CDR2 is YNNKEL in the germline V gene (reference sequence). The CDR3 has 14 amino acids. V dropped 1 base and J dropped 6; count of bases not matched to a gene: 3. The CDR3 spells CASSQGTGPQPQHF. CDR3 bases: TGTGCCAGCAGCCAAGGGACAGGACCTCAGCCCCAGCATTTT.

The sample holds a few counts of this clone. The J gene is TRBJ1-6, the V gene TRBV19; maybe TRBD1 (5 bases). V lost 6 bases and J lost 0, with 12 bases in between. This CDR3 is built from 16 residues. Germline CDR1 and CDR2: LNHDA and SQIVND (reference sequence). CDR3: CASSRQSSSYNSPLHF. The DNA for the CDR3 is TGTGCCAGTAGCCGACAGTCGAGCTCCTATAATTCACCCCTCCACTTT.

V and J are TRBV19 and TRBJ2-5; D might be TRBD2 (6 bases). V was pared by 4 bases and J by 3 bases, with 18 bases between. Germline V gives CDR1 LNHDA, CDR2 SQIVND (reference sequence). The CDR3 consists of 16 residues. The CDR3 loop is CASSRWGVARKETQYF. The DNA for the CDR3 is TGTGCCAGTAGTAGGTGGGGGGTGGCACGAAAAGAGACCCAGTACTTC.

J is TRBJ2-2 and V is TRBV19; possibly TRBD2 for D (9 bases). CDR1 is LNHDA and CDR2 is SQIVND in the germline V gene (reference sequence). The CDR3 is 18 amino acids. The ends were cut back, 3 bases at V and 7 bases at J, with 24 bases in the middle. This CDR3 is CASSIGGGGQVALGELFF. In nucleotides, the CDR3 is TGTGCCAGTAGTATCGGCGGGGGGGGACAGGTCGCTCTCGGGGAGCTGTTTTTT. The variable domain in full, completed from reference TRBV19 and TRBJ2-2, reads DGGITQSPKYLFRKEGQNVTLSCEQNLNHDAMYWYRQDPGQGLRLIYYSQIVNDFQKGDIAEGYSVSREKKESFPLTVTSAQKNPTAFYLCASSIGGGGQVALGELFFGEGSRLTVL.

The CDR3 region has the DNA TGTGCCAGCATTAACTCTGGGGCTAGCACAGATACGCAGTATTTT. Translation: CASINSGASTDTQYF. J is TRBJ2-3 and V is TRBV6-5, with D perhaps matching TRBD1 (5 bases). Germline CDR1 MNHEY, CDR2 SVGAGI. The CDR3 spans 15 residues. V was trimmed by 7 bases and J by 0 bases, leaving 14 bases between them.